The next 24 T cell receptor beta chains were all read from a single sample in a study of cytomegalovirus exposure and HLA in healthy donors. PCR involved 60 Vbeta and 13 Jbeta primers. The assay was immunoSEQ multiplex PCR, and TCRdb's table has in-frame clones only and misses some. Here the sample spans about 150,000 clones, less than 10% being singletons. Specimen: PBMCs. These receptors were obtained from a male donor in good health and CMV-seronegative.

The V gene is TRBV11-2, the J gene TRBJ1-5, with a tentative D call TRBD1 (5 bases). The CDR3 spans 18 residues. V gave up 1 base and J gave up 3 bases, with 19 bases separating them. CDR1 is SGHAT and CDR2 is FQNNGV in the germline V gene. The DNA for the CDR3 is TGTGCCAGCAGCTTAGGCACACCAAGAGGACAACTCAATCAGCCCCAGCATTTT. Translated: CASSLGTPRGQLNQPQHF.

Only a few counts were recorded for this clone. V is TRBV4-1 and J is TRBJ1-5; 10 positions match TRBD1. The V segment lost 2 bases and the J segment 2 bases; nucleotides outside the gene matches: 18. This CDR3 is 21 amino acids long. Per germline, CDR1 MGHRA and CDR2 YSYEKL. CDR3 sequence: CASSQCTGTGDVRACNQPQHF. DNA of the CDR3: TGCGCCAGCAGCCAATGTACCGGGACAGGGGATGTTCGGGCTTGCAATCAGCCCCAGCATTTT.

The chain combines TRBV7-9 with TRBJ2-7, with TRBD1 identical over 9 bases. This CDR3 contains 15 residues. Trimming cost V 1 base and J 3 bases; bases outside gene matches: 4. Germline CDR1 and CDR2: SEHNR and FQNEAQ (reference sequence). CDR3 sequence: CASSLGRTGDYEQYF. In DNA form, the CDR3 reads TGTGCCAGCAGCTTAGGCAGGACAGGGGACTACGAGCAGTACTTC.

This rearrangement joins TRBV29-1 to TRBJ2-7; TRBD1 agrees at 7 bases. The germline CDR1 and CDR2 sequences are SQVTM and ANQGSEA. J gave up 0 bases and V 6 bases, and 5 bases lay outside the gene matches. The CDR3 totals 13 residues. CDR3 protein: CSVGTDNSYEQYF. In DNA form, the CDR3 reads TGCAGCGTCGGGACAGATAACTCCTACGAGCAGTACTTC.

The V and J genes are TRBV10-3 and TRBJ2-2, with TRBD2 identical over 8 bases. V lost 6 bases, J lost 3 bases, and 3 bases stayed unmatched. CDR3 length: 14 residues. Germline V CDR1 and CDR2: ENHRY, SYGVKD. This chain's CDR3 is CAIRSGSYTGELFF. The CDR3 nucleotides read TGTGCCATCAGGAGCGGGAGCTACACCGGGGAGCTGTTTTTT.

The rearrangement uses TRBV27 and TRBJ2-1, with D hard to call. The CDR3 spans 14 residues. Germline loops: CDR1 MNHEY, CDR2 SMNVEV (reference sequence). V was clipped by 4 bases and J by 3 bases, with 10 bases between them. In nucleotides, the CDR3 is TGTGCCAGCAGTTCGTACAGATACTACAATGAGCAGTTCTTC. Its translation is CASSSYRYYNEQFF.

This clone was recorded a few times. The genes are TRBV5-6 and TRBJ1-3; D remains ambiguous. The CDR3 consists of 14 residues. V shed 3 bases and J shed 0 bases, with 7 bases lying between them. In germline, CDR1 is SGHDT, CDR2 YYEEEE. CDR3 in amino acids: CASSSSDSGNTIYF. DNA of the CDR3: TGTGCCAGCAGCTCTAGTGACTCTGGAAACACCATATATTTT.

This clone was observed a few times. V gene TRBV2 combines with J gene TRBJ2-3, with D unresolved. Germline CDR1 reads SNHLY; CDR2 reads FYNNEI. V was cut by 4 bases and J by 6 bases, with 17 bases left in between. This CDR3 spans 15 amino acids. CDR3: CASSGRLVGRDTQYF. The CDR3 nucleotides are TGTGCCAGCAGTGGCCGACTCGTCGGAAGGGATACGCAGTATTTT.

This clone was detected a few times. The V gene is TRBV28, the J gene TRBJ1-5; D remains unclear. Trimming left V 3 bases short and J 7 bases short, with 19 bases between. The CDR3 totals 16 residues. Germline V gene data show CDR1 as MDHEN and CDR2 as SYDVKM. The CDR3 spells CASSFAGGLGSQPQHF. As DNA, the CDR3 is TGTGCCAGCAGTTTTGCCGGAGGGCTTGGCTCACAGCCCCAGCATTTT.

This clone was seen only a few times. The rearrangement joins TRBV7-8 to TRBJ1-2; D unresolved. The ends were cut back, 0 bases at V and 4 bases at J, with 6 bases in the middle. The CDR3 is 13 residues long. The germline V gene has CDR1 SGHVS and CDR2 FQNEAQ. CDR3 amino acids: CASSLAQVYGYTF. The CDR3 DNA reads as TGTGCCAGCAGCTTAGCGCAGGTCTATGGCTACACCTTC.

This clone has more than one count but fewer than ten. The chain employs TRBV6-1 and TRBJ1-1, with D possibly being TRBD1 (6 bases). V shed 5 bases and J shed 3 bases, with 10 bases lying between them. The CDR3 extends over 13 amino acids. The V gene's germline CDR1 is MNHNS and CDR2 SASEGT. The CDR3 here is CASSPRTDTEAFF. As DNA, the CDR3 is TGTGCCAGCAGTCCTCGGACAGACACTGAAGCTTTCTTT.

The chain employs TRBV6-5 and TRBJ2-5, with D possibly TRBD2 on 6 matching bases. V was clipped by 5 bases and J by 9 bases, with 13 bases between them. The CDR3 runs 12 residues. CDR1 and CDR2 from the germline V gene are MNHEY and SVGAGI. This CDR3 reads CASSTLGGPQYF. The CDR3 nucleotides are TGTGCCAGCAGTACCCTAGGAGGGCCCCAGTACTTC.

The V call is TRBV27, the J call TRBJ1-1; 9 positions match TRBD1. The trim removed 6 bases at V and 1 base at J, leaving 9 bases unmatched. The CDR3 sequence is 16 residues long. CDR1 and CDR2 from the germline V gene are MNHEY and SMNVEV (reference sequence). The CDR3 loop is CASRKPPGQGNTEAFF. CDR3 in DNA: TGTGCCAGCAGAAAACCGCCGGGACAGGGGAACACTGAAGCTTTCTTT.

This rearrangement joins TRBV9 to TRBJ1-2; D uncertain. This CDR3 contains 15 residues. The V gene's germline CDR1 is SGDLS and CDR2 YYNGEE. The V end lost 3 bases, the J end lost 8 bases, and 20 bases lay between the germline ends. This chain's CDR3 is CASSAYAEALTGYTF. CDR3 DNA: TGTGCCAGCAGCGCATACGCGGAGGCACTTACGGGCTACACCTTC.

This chain links TRBV28 with TRBJ1-2, with 7 bases aligning to TRBD1. This CDR3 has 15 residues. The V and J ends lost 7 bases and 3 bases, in that order; junction bases with no gene match: 11. Germline V gene sequence: CDR1 MDHEN, CDR2 SYDVKM. The CDR3 is CASNSGGQDHYGYTF. In nucleotides, the CDR3 is TGTGCCAGCAATTCCGGTGGACAGGACCACTATGGCTACACCTTC.

The DNA of the CDR3 is TGTGCCAGCAGTCCCGGGGACTTAGGGGAGACCCAGTACTTC. Protein: CASSPGDLGETQYF. This chain joins TRBV6-6 and TRBJ2-5, with D perhaps matching TRBD2 (6 bases). Germline-derived CDR1 and CDR2 are MNHNY and SVGAGI (reference sequence). V was clipped by 5 bases and J by 5 bases, with 15 bases between them. There are 14 residues in the CDR3.

J is TRBJ1-1 and V is TRBV27; 9 nucleotides agree with TRBD1. Germline V gives CDR1 MNHEY, CDR2 SMNVEV (reference sequence). The CDR3 runs to 16 residues. Trimming at V came to 3 bases and at J to 5 bases, leaving 10 bases not matched to a gene. The CDR3: CASSFYRDRVGTEAFF. The CDR3 DNA reads TGTGCCAGCAGTTTCTACCGGGACAGGGTGGGTACTGAAGCTTTCTTT.

This clone turned up a few times. This sequence joins TRBV20-1 and TRBJ2-3; the match to TRBD2 covers 7 bases. Per the germline V gene, CDR1 is DFQATT and CDR2 is SNEGSKA (reference sequence). Germline trimming cut 5 bases from V and 8 bases from J; bases unmatched to any gene: 1. CDR3 length: 10 amino acids. The CDR3 DNA follows: TGCAGTGCTTGGGGGGGTACGCAGTATTTT. Translating gives CSAWGGTQYF.

This clone has only a few counts. The chain combines TRBV9 with TRBJ1-4, with D hard to call. V lost 0 bases, J lost 4 bases, and 7 bases lay in between. This CDR3 spans 14 amino acids. Germline lookup yields CDR1 SGDLS and CDR2 YYNGEE. The CDR3 here is CASSVVGDNEKLFF. In DNA form, the CDR3 reads TGTGCCAGCAGCGTAGTCGGGGATAATGAAAAACTGTTTTTT. The full variable domain, in which reference TRBV9 and TRBJ1-4 provide the parts outside the CDR3, is DSGVTQTPKHLITATGQRVTLRCSPRSGDLSVYWYQQSLDQGLQFLIQYYNGEERAKGNILERFSAQQFPDLHSELNLSSLELGDSALYFCASSVVGDNEKLFFGSGTQLSVL.

The CDR3 region has the DNA TGTGCCAGCAGCCAAGCTGAGCGGGGGGCCTACAATGAGCAGTTCTTC. Its protein is CASSQAERGAYNEQFF. The V and J genes are TRBV4-2 and TRBJ2-1; 9 bases match TRBD2. Germline loops: CDR1 LGHNA, CDR2 YNFKEQ. J lost 2 bases, V lost 1 base, and 3 bases had no gene match. The CDR3 runs to 16 residues.

This clone was counted only a few times. The chain carries TRBV6-1 and TRBJ1-2; maybe TRBD1 (5 bases). The V gene lost 5 bases and the J gene lost 4 bases, with 14 bases spanning the gap. The V gene's germline CDR1 is MNHNS and CDR2 SASEGT. The CDR3 runs 14 residues. The CDR3 nucleotides read TGTGCCAGCAGTCCAAGGGGCATCTCCTATGGCTACACCTTC. It yields the protein CASSPRGISYGYTF.

J is TRBJ2-5 and V is TRBV2; 9 positions match TRBD2. This CDR3 contains 14 residues. Germline V CDR1 and CDR2: SNHLY, FYNNEI. V shed 4 bases and J 3 bases; nucleotides not matched to a gene: 3. The CDR3 DNA sequence: TGTGCCAGCAGTGGGACTAGCGTAAAAGAGACCCAGTACTTC. As protein: CASSGTSVKETQYF.

This chain uses TRBV5-4 with TRBJ2-7, with 12 bases aligning to TRBD2. The CDR3 has 16 residues. The trim removed 4 bases at V and 6 bases at J, leaving 11 bases unmatched. Germline V gives CDR1 SGHNT, CDR2 YYREEE (reference sequence). CDR3 in amino acids: CASSSVTSGSGGEQYF. For the CDR3, the DNA is TGTGCCAGCAGCAGCGTGACTAGCGGGAGTGGGGGCGAGCAGTACTTC.

This chain links TRBV28 with TRBJ1-1, with D maybe TRBD1 (5 bases). The germline V and J ends were trimmed by 7 bases and 4 bases, with 22 bases remaining between them. This CDR3 is 16 amino acids long. Looked up from germline, CDR1 is MDHEN and CDR2 is SYDVKM. DNA of the CDR3: TGTGCCAGCACCCAGACAAGCGGGGCCAGAACCACTGAAGCTTTCTTT. This translates into CASTQTSGARTTEAFF.